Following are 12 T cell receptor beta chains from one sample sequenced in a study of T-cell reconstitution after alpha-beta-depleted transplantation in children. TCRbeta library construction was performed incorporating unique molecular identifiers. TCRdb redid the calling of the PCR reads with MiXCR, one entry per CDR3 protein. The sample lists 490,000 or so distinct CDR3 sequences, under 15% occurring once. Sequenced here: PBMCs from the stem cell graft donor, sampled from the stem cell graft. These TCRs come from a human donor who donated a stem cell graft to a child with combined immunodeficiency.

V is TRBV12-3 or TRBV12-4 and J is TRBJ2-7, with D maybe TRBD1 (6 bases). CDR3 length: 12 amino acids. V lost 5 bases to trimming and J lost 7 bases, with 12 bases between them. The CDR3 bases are TGTGCCAGCAGTCCCACAGGGCAAGAGCAGTACTTC. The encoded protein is CASSPTGQEQYF.

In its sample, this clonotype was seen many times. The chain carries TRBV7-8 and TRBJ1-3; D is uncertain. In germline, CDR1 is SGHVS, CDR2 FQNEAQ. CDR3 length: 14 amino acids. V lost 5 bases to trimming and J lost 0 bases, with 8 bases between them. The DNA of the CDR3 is TGTGCCAGCAGCCTCGCCGGCTCTGGAAACACCATATATTTT. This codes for CASSLAGSGNTIYF.

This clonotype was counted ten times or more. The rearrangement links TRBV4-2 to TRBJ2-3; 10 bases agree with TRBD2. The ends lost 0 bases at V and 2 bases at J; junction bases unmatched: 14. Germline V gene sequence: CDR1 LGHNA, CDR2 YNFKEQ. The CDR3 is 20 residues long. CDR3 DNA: TGTGCCAGCAGCCAAGATCTGGCTAGCGGGAGTATTTTTGACACAGATACGCAGTATTTT. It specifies CASSQDLASGSIFDTDTQYF.

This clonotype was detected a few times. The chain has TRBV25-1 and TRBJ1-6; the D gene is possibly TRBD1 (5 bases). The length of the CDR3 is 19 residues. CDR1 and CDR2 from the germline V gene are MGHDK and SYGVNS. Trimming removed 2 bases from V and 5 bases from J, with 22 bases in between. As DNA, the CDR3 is TGTGCCAGCAGTGAAGCGGCAGGGTTTCCCTTCTCTCATAATTCACCCCTCCACTTT. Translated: CASSEAAGFPFSHNSPLHF.

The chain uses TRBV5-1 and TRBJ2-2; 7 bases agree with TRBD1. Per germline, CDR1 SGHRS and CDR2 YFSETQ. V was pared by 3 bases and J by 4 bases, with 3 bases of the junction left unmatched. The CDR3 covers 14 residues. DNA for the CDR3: TGCGCCAGCAGCTCCGGGGACAGCACCGGGGAGCTGTTTTTT. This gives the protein CASSSGDSTGELFF.

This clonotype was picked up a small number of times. CDR3 loop: CAWSKLYTGELFF. CDR3 DNA sequence: TGTGCCTGGAGTAAACTGTACACCGGGGAGCTGTTTTTT. This chain uses TRBV30 with TRBJ2-2; D is undetermined. Deletions cut 2 bases from V and 3 bases from J, with 7 bases between. CDR3 length equals 13 residues. The germline V gene has CDR1 GTSNPN and CDR2 SVGIG (reference sequence).

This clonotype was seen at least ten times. The CDR3 DNA sequence: TGTGCCAGCAGCTTCCCCGGGACAGGGGCAGAGACCCAGTACTTC. Translating it yields CASSFPGTGAETQYF. The J gene is TRBJ2-5, the V gene TRBV7-8; 10 bases fit TRBD1. The CDR3 runs 15 residues. V lost 3 bases to trimming and J lost 4 bases; unmatched junction nucleotides: 5. Germline CDR1 is SGHVS and CDR2 is FQNEAQ.

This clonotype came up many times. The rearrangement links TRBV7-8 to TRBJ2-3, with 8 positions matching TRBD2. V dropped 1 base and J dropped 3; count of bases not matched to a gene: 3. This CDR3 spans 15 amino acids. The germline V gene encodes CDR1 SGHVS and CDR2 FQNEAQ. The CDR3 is CASSLGRGATDTQYF. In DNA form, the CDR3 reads TGTGCCAGCAGCTTAGGGCGGGGGGCAACAGATACGCAGTATTTT.

The CDR3, as DNA: TGCAGCGTTGAAGTCTGGGGGGGGACAGAGACCCAGTACTTC. It is translated as CSVEVWGGTETQYF. This chain links TRBV29-1 with TRBJ2-5; 7 bases line up with TRBD2. Germline V gene data show CDR1 as SQVTM and CDR2 as ANQGSEA. The ends lost 1 base at V and 4 bases at J; junction bases unmatched: 6. This CDR3 comprises 14 residues. The complete variable domain, with remaining parts taken from reference TRBV29-1 and TRBJ2-5, reads SAVISQKPSRDICQRGTSLTIQCQVDSQVTMMFWYRQQPGQSLTLIATANQGSEATYESGFVIDKFPISRPNLTFSTLTVSNMSPEDSSIYLCSVEVWGGTETQYFGPGTRLLVL.

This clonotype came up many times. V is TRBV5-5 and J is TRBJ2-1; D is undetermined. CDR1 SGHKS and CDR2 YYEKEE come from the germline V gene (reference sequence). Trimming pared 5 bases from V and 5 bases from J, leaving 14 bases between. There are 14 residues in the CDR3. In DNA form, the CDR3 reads TGTGCCAGCAGTTCCATTAGCCCGAACAATGAGCAGTTCTTC. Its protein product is CASSSISPNNEQFF.

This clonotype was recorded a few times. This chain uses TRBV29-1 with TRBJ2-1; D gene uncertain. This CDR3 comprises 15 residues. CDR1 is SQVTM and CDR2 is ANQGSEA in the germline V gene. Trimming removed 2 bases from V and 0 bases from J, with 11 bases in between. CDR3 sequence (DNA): TGCAGCGTTGAAAGGAAGGATAGCTCCTACAATGAGCAGTTCTTC. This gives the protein CSVERKDSSYNEQFF.

CDR3: CSARLASGASYNEQFF. The CDR3 DNA reads as TGCAGTGCTAGATTAGCTAGCGGGGCCTCCTACAATGAGCAGTTCTTC. The chain links TRBV20-1 to TRBJ2-1, with 9 nucleotides matching TRBD2. J lost 0 bases, V lost 2 bases, and 5 bases had no gene match. The CDR3 consists of 16 residues. Germline V gene sequence: CDR1 DFQATT, CDR2 SNEGSKA (reference sequence).